This T cell receptor (beta chain) was captured by sequencing in a study of cytomegalovirus exposure and HLA in healthy donors. As for the study in general: Among the roughly 430 genotyped donors, 81% were placed in the Caucasian-associated ancestry cluster. Study observations and caveats: Beyond CMV serostatus, there was no information to go on about immune exposure.

The PCR employed 60 Vbeta primers together with 13 Jbeta primers. The protocol was immunoSEQ multiplex PCR, while the TCRdb copy is restricted to in-frame clones and leaves out a portion. The table shows 150,000 to 200,000 clones, with around 78% occurring only once. Germline V gives CDR1 SGHRS, CDR2 YFSETQ. CDR3 length: 15 amino acids. J was trimmed by 3 bases and V by 1 base; bases with no gene match: 0. This clone was picked up a small number of times. The antigen is undetermined. The sequencing input was PBMCs. The chain carries TRBV5-1 and TRBJ1-6; 8 bases are shared with TRBD1. The sequence was collected from a woman aged 25 to 45 in good health and CMV-seropositive. The CDR3 sequence: CASSLTGGYNSPLHF. The CDR3 DNA is TGCGCCAGCAGCTTGACAGGGGGCTATAATTCACCCCTCCACTTT.